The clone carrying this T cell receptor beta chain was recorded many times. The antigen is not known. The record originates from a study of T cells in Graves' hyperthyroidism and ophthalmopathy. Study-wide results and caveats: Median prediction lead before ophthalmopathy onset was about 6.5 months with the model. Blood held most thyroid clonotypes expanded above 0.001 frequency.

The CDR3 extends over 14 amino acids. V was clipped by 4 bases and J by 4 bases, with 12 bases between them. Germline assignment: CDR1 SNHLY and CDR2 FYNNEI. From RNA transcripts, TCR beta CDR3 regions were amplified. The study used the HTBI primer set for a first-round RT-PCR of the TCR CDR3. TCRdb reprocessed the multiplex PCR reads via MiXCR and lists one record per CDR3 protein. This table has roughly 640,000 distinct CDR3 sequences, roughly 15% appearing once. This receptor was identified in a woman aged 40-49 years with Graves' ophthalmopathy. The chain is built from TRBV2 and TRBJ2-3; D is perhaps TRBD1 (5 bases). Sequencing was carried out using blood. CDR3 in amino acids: CASSGGSGPDTQYF. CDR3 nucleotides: TGTGCCAGCAGTGGGGGCTCTGGGCCAGATACGCAGTATTTT.